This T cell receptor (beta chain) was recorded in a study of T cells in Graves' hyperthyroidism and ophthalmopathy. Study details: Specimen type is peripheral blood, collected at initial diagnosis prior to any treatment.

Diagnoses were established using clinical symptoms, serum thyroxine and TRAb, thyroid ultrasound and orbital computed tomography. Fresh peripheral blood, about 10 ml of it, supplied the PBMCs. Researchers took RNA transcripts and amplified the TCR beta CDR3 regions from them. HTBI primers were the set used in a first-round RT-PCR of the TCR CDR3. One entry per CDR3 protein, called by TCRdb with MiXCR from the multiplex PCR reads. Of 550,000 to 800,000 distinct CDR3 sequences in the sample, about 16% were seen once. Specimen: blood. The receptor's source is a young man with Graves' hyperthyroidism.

In nucleotides, the CDR3 is TGTGCCAGCAGCGTAGGAGCCGGACGGGAGCAAGAGACCCAGTACTTC. This sequence encodes CASSVGAGREQETQYF. The chain couples TRBV9 to TRBJ2-5; weak D call: TRBD2 (6 bases). From germline, CDR1 is SGDLS and CDR2 YYNGEE. The CDR3 is 16 residues long. V lost 0 bases, J lost 2 bases, and 14 bases lay in between.